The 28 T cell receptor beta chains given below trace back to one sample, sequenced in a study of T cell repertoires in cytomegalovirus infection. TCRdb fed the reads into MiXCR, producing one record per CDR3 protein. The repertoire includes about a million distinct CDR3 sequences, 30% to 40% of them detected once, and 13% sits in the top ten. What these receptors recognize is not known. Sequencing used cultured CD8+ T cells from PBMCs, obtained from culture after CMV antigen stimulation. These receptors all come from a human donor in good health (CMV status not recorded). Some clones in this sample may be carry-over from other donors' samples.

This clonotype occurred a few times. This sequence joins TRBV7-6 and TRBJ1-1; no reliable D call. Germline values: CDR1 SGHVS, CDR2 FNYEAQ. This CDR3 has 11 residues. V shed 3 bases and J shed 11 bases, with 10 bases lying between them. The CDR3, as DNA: TGTGCCAGCAGCTTTGGAGGGCATGCTTTCTTT. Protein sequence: CASSFGGHAFF.

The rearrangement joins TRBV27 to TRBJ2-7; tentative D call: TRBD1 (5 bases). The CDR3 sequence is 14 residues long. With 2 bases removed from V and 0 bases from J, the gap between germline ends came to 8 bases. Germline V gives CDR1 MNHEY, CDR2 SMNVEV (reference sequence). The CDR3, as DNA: TGTGCCAGCAGTTTAAGGGGCCTCTCCTACGAGCAGTACTTC. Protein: CASSLRGLSYEQYF.

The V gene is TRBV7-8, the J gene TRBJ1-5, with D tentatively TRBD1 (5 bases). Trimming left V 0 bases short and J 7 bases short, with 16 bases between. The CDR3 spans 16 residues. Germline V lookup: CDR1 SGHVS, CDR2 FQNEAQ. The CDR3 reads CASSLAGGAASQPQHF. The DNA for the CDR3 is TGTGCCAGCAGCTTAGCGGGGGGTGCAGCCAGCCAGCCCCAGCATTTT.

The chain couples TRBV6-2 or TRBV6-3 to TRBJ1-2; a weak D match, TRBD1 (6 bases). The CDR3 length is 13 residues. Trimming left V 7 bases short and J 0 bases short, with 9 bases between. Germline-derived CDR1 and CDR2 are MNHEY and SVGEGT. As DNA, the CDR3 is TGTGCCAGCACCTGGACAGCTAACTATGGCTACACCTTC. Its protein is CASTWTANYGYTF.

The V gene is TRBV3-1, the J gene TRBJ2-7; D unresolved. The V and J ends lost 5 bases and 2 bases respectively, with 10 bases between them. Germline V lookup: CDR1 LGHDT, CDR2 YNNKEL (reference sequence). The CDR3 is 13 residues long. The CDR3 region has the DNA TGTGCCAGCAGCAGCAGAAGAACCTACGAGCAGTACTTC. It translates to CASSSRRTYEQYF.

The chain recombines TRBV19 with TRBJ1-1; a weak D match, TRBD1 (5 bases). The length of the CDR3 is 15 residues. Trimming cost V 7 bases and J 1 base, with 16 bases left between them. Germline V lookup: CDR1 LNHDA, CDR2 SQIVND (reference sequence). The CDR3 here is CASKGRREANTEAFF. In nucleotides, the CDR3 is TGTGCCAGTAAGGGCCGCAGGGAGGCGAACACTGAAGCTTTCTTT.

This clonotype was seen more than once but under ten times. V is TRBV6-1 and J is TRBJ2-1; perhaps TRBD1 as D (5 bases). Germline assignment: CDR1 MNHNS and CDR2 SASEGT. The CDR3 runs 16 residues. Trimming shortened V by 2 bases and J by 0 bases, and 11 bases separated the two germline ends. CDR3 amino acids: CASSERTSVSYNEQFF. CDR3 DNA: TGTGCCAGCAGTGAACGGACATCAGTCTCCTACAATGAGCAGTTCTTC.

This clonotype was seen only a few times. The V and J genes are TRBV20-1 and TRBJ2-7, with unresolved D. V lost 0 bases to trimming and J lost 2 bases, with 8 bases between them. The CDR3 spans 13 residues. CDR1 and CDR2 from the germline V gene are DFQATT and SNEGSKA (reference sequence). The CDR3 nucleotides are TGCAGTGCTAGAGACAGGAGTACCTACGAGCAGTACGTC. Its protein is CSARDRSTYEQYV.

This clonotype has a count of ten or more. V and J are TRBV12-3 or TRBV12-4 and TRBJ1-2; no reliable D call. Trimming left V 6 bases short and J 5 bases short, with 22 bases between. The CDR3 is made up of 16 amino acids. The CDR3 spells CASSLGETSGSYGYTF. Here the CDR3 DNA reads TGTGCCAGCAGCCTCGGGGAGACAAGCGGGAGTTATGGCTACACCTTC.

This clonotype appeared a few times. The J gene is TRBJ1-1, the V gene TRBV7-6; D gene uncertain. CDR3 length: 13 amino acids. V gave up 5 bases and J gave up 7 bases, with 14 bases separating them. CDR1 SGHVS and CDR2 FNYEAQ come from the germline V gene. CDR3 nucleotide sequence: TGTGCCAGCAGCATAGAAAATAAGGATGAAGCTTTCTTT. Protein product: CASSIENKDEAFF.

CDR3 sequence reads: CASSLELVGAQETQYF. The CDR3, as DNA: TGTGCCAGCAGCTTAGAACTTGTGGGGGCCCAAGAGACCCAGTACTTC. The chain uses TRBV7-2 and TRBJ2-5; a weak D match, TRBD1 (6 bases). Germline CDR1 SGHTA, CDR2 FQGNSA. V shed 1 base and J shed 1 base, with 13 bases lying between them. This CDR3 comprises 16 residues. The full variable domain, rest sourced from reference TRBV7-2 and TRBJ2-5, is GAGVSQSPSNKVTEKGKDVELRCDPISGHTALYWYRQSLGQGLEFLIYFQGNSAPDKSGLPSDRFSAERTGGSVSTLTIQRTQQEDSAVYLCASSLELVGAQETQYFGPGTRLLVL.

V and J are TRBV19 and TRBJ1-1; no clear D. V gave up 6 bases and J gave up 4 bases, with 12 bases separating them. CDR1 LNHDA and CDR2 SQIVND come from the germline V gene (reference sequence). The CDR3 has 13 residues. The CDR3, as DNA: TGTGCCAGTAGCCAGGCGCCTACCACTGAAGCTTTCTTT. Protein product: CASSQAPTTEAFF.

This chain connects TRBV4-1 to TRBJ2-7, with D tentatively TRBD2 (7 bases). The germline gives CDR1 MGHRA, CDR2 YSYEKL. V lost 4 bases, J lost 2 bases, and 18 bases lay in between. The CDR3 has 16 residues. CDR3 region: CASSPQTGGLTYEQYF. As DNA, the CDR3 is TGCGCCAGCAGCCCACAGACGGGGGGCTTAACCTACGAGCAGTACTTC.

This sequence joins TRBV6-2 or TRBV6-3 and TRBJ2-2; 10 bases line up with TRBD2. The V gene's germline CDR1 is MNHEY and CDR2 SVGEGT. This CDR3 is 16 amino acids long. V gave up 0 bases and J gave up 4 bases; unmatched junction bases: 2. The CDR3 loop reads CASSYSSGGFTGELFF. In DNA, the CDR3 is TGTGCCAGCAGTTACTCTAGCGGGGGGTTCACCGGGGAGCTGTTTTTT.

CDR3 DNA: TGTGCCAGCAGTCCCGGGACAGGGCTCGAGCAGTACGTC. Translated: CASSPGTGLEQYV. V is TRBV6-5 and J is TRBJ2-7, with 9 bases matching TRBD1. Per germline, CDR1 MNHEY and CDR2 SVGAGI. The V segment lost 5 bases and the J segment 6 bases; nucleotides outside the gene matches: 5. CDR3 length: 13 amino acids.

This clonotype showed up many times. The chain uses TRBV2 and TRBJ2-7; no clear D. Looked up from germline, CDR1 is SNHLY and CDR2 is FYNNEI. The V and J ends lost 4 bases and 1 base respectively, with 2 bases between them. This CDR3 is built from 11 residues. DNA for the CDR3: TGTGCCAGCAGTGGGTCCTACGAGCAGTACGTC. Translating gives CASSGSYEQYV.

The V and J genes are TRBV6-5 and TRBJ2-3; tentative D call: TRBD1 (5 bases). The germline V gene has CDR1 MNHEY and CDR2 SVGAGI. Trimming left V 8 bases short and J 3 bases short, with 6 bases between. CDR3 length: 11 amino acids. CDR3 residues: CASQGTDTQYF. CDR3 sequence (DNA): TGTGCCAGCCAGGGAACAGATACGCAGTATTTT.

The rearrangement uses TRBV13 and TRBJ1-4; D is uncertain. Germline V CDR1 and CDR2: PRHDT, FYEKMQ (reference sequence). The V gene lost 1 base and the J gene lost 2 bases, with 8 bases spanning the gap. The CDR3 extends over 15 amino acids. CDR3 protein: CASSLARLTNEKLFF. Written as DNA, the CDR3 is TGTGCCAGCAGCTTAGCGAGGTTGACTAATGAAAAACTGTTTTTT. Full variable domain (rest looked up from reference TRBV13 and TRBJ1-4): AAGVIQSPRHLIKEKRETATLKCYPIPRHDTVYWYQQGPGQDPQFLISFYEKMQSDKGSIPDRFSAQQFSDYHSELNMSSLELGDSALYFCASSLARLTNEKLFFGSGTQLSVL.

The CDR3 loop is CASSQQGAPVGYTF. The CDR3 DNA follows: TGCGCCAGCAGCCAACAAGGGGCTCCTGTCGGCTACACCTTC. V is TRBV4-1 and J is TRBJ1-2; perhaps TRBD1 as D (5 bases). V lost 2 bases and J lost 8, with 15 bases in between. Germline V CDR1 and CDR2: MGHRA, YSYEKL. The CDR3 loop spans 14 amino acids.

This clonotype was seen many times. The CDR3 protein is CASSRFVGTEAFF. In nucleotides, the CDR3 is TGTGCCAGCAGCAGATTTGTGGGAACTGAAGCTTTCTTT. The V call is TRBV7-2, the J call TRBJ1-1; D call uncertain. The germline V and J ends were trimmed by 5 bases and 5 bases, with 12 bases remaining between them. The length of the CDR3 is 13 residues. Germline V gives CDR1 SGHTA, CDR2 FQGNSA.

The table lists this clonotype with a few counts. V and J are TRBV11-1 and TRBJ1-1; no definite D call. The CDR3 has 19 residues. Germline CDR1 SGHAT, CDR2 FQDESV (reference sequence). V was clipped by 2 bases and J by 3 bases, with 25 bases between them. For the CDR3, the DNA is TGTGCCAGCAGCTTAAGGCCTTGGGCACGGACTTCGGCGTACACTGAAGCTTTCTTT. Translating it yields CASSLRPWARTSAYTEAFF.

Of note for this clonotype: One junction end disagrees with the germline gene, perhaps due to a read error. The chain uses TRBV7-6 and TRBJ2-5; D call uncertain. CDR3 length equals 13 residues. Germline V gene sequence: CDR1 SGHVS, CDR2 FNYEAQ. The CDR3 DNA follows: TGTGCCAGCAGCCTGCTCGAGGAAGAGACCCGGTACTTC. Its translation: CASSLLEEETRYF.

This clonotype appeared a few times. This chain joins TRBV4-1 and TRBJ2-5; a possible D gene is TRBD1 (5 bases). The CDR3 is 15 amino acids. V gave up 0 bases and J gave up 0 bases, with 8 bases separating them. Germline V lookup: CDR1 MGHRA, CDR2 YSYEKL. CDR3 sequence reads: CASSQDRAYQETQYF. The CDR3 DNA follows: TGCGCCAGCAGCCAAGACAGGGCCTACCAAGAGACCCAGTACTTC.

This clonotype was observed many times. CDR3 DNA: TGTGCCAGCAGCTTGGGTACTAGCGGGGCTGCCGGGGAGCTGTTTTTT. Its protein is CASSLGTSGAAGELFF. J is TRBJ2-2 and V is TRBV7-2, with 10 positions matching TRBD2. Germline lookup yields CDR1 SGHTA and CDR2 FQGNSA. The CDR3 contains 16 residues. With V trimmed by 3 bases and J by 6 bases, 7 bases remained unmatched.

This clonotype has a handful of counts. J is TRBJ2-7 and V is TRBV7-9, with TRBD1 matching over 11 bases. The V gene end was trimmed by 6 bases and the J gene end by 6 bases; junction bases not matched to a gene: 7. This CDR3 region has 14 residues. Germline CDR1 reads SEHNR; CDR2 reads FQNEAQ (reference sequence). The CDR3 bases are TGTGCCAGCAGGGCCGGGACAGGGGGTTCCGAGCAGTACGTC. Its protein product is CASRAGTGGSEQYV.

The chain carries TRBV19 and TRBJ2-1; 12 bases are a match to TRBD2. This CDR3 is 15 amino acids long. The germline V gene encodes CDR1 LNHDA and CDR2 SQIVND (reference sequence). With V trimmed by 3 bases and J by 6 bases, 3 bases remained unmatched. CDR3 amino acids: CASSITSGGINEQFF. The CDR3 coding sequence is TGTGCCAGTAGTATTACTAGCGGGGGGATCAATGAGCAGTTCTTC.

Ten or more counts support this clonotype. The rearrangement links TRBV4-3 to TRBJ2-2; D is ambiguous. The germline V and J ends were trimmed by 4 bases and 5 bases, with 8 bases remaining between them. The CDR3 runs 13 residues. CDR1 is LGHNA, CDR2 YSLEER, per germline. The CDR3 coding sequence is TGCGCCAGCAGCCCGACCGAAACCGGGGAGCTGTTTTTT. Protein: CASSPTETGELFF.

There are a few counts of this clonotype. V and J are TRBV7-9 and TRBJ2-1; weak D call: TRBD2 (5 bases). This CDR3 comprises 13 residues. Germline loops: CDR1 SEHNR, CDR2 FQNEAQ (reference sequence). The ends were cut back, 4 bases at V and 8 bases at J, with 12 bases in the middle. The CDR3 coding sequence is TGTGCCAGCAGCTATACTGAGGGTCATGAGCAGTTCTTC. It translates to CASSYTEGHEQFF.